This T cell receptor beta chain was retrieved from a study of T cell responses to AZD1222 COVID-19 vaccine. Study-level findings and limits: No day 14 peak samples; only post-peak repertoires were characterized. Baseline seropositivity characterized only six AZD1222 recipients.

This clone was picked up one time. Antigen specificity is unknown. The V and J ends lost 0 bases and 0 bases respectively, with 14 bases between them. Germline V lookup: CDR1 MNHNS, CDR2 SASEGT. This CDR3 contains 17 residues. The assay was immunoSEQ multiplex PCR, and TCRdb's table has in-frame clones only and misses some. The sample includes some 90,000 clones, 70% to 90% of them seen just once. This receptor was identified in an adult in good health. Sequences were derived from peripheral blood, sampled on day 0 of AZD1222 vaccination. The rearrangement joins TRBV6-1 to TRBJ2-5; unclear D gene. The CDR3 here is CASSEAIDGLYQETQYF. In DNA form, the CDR3 reads TGTGCCAGCAGTGAAGCGATCGACGGATTGTACCAAGAGACCCAGTACTTC.